This T cell receptor (beta chain) was sequenced in a study of blood T cell repertoires in COVID-19. With 2 bases clipped from V and 2 bases from J, the junction kept 5 bases outside the gene matches. The germline CDR1 and CDR2 sequences are LNHDA and SQIVND (reference sequence). The CDR3 loop spans 16 amino acids. Clones were read by immunoSEQ multiplex PCR, and TCRdb kept only the in-frame ones, dropping some. The sample has 110,000 or so clones, more than 70% seen once. This TCR was recovered from a woman aged 55-75 years with COVID-19, enrolled during active disease. This chain connects TRBV19 to TRBJ2-3; 9 bases line up with TRBD2. What was sequenced was peripheral blood. The CDR3 nucleotides read TGTGCCAGTAGTATATTAGCGGGGGCCCTCACAGATACGCAGTATTTT. Its protein product is CASSILAGALTDTQYF.